The sequence of this TCR beta chain was determined in a study of CD8+ T cells in alopecia areata. For the study at large: Each day, treated patients took oral tofacitinib twice, at 5 to 10 mg per dose.

Per the germline V gene, CDR1 is ENHRY and CDR2 is SYGVKD. The CDR3 runs 12 residues. V gave up 11 bases and J gave up 2 bases, with 12 bases separating them. As the sequencing template, cDNA was produced by extracting RNA and reverse transcribing it. Profiled with immunoSEQ multiplex PCR; TCRdb holds only in-frame clones, not every one. The table records around 250,000 clones, less than 80% of them present only once. Of note for this clone: Its antigen is still unknown.

Alopecia areata patients provided lesional scalp punch biopsies and peripheral blood. Study-wide findings and caveats: Clonality exceeded that of normal scalp in lesional scalp, most notably in alopecia totalis/universalis.

This chain connects TRBV10-3 to TRBJ1-1; D unresolved. This TCR came from a human donor with alopecia areata. This sample comprised CD4+ T cells sorted from blood, obtained at week 0. CDR3 sequence: CAAGRTNTEAFF. In DNA form, the CDR3 reads TGTGCCGCCGGTAGGACCAACACTGAAGCTTTCTTT.